The following is a T cell receptor (beta chain) sequence with its context. Patients with autoimmune history or systemic immunosuppression were excluded. The entry originates in a study of OX40 agonist ivuxolimab in advanced cancers. Data came from immunoSEQ multiplex PCR; TCRdb stores just in-frame clones and leaves some out. The repertoire holds some 100,000 clones, with roughly 90% as singletons. Germline V gives CDR1 SGHDN, CDR2 FVKESK. The CDR3 extends over 12 amino acids. V was shortened by 2 bases and J by 7 bases, with 9 bases between the two germline ends. The sequences come from CD4+ or CD8+ T cells sorted from blood, collected in a trial of the OX40 agonist ivuxolimab. The source is an adult with an advanced solid tumor such as melanoma, head and neck, liver or kidney cancer. The chain recombines TRBV14 with TRBJ2-7, with D perhaps TRBD1 (5 bases). As DNA, the CDR3 is TGTGCCAGCAGCCAACTGACAGATGAGCAGTACTTC. Encoded protein: CASSQLTDEQYF.